The 16 T cell receptor beta chains listed next were all sequenced from one sample in a study of human T cells and chemical hapten exposure. From the RACE reads, TCRdb called clonotypes with MiXCR, one entry per CDR3 protein. The data show 80,000 to 100,000 distinct CDR3 sequences, around 9.9% seen once. Time point specified: patch test 3, about 24 weeks after DPC sensitization. Treatment meaning: therapeutic diphenylcyclopropenone sensitization with weekly scalp DPC. Sample: whole blood, taken in connection with sensitization to the hapten diphenylcyclopropenone (DPC). These receptor sequences come from a woman aged 25 to 39 with alopecia areata. Some clones in this sample may be carry-over from other donors' samples.

CDR3 region: CASSYRAVTMNTEAFF. CDR3 in DNA: TGTGCCAGCAGTTACAGGGCAGTTACTATGAACACTGAAGCTTTCTTT. The chain uses TRBV6-2 or TRBV6-3 and TRBJ1-1; D ambiguous. The CDR3 has 16 amino acids. Trimming removed 2 bases at V and 0 bases at J, with 13 bases between. The germline V gene encodes CDR1 MNHEY and CDR2 SVGEGT.

This clonotype was counted at least ten times. The genes are TRBV11-2 and TRBJ2-2; D uncertain. CDR1 and CDR2 from the germline V gene are SGHAT and FQNNGV. Trimming cost V 5 bases and J 2 bases, with 12 bases left between them. The CDR3 has 15 residues. The CDR3 DNA reads as TGTGCCAGCAGCCCGAGACGGATTAACACCGGGGAGCTGTTTTTT. Its translation is CASSPRRINTGELFF.

In this sample, this clonotype turned up many times. V usage is TRBV5-1 and J usage is TRBJ2-2; the match to TRBD2 covers 8 bases. The CDR3 has 15 residues. Per the germline V gene, CDR1 is SGHRS and CDR2 is YFSETQ. V was clipped by 3 bases and J by 4 bases; unmatched bases: 5. The CDR3 region has the DNA TGCGCCAGCAGCTCGGGACTAGTGGGCACCGGGGAGCTGTTTTTT. It translates to CASSSGLVGTGELFF.

There are many counts of this clonotype. The chain recombines TRBV7-2 with TRBJ2-3; possible D gene TRBD1, 6 bases. V lost 5 bases to trimming and J lost 9 bases, with 12 bases between them. The CDR3 extends over 12 amino acids. Germline CDR1 is SGHTA and CDR2 is FQGNSA. The CDR3 loop is CASSPTTGTQYF. Here the CDR3 DNA reads TGTGCCAGCAGCCCGACGACAGGCACGCAGTATTTT. Combining the CDR3 with reference TRBV7-2 and TRBJ2-3 gives the whole variable domain GAGVSQSPSNKVTEKGKDVELRCDPISGHTALYWYRQSLGQGLEFLIYFQGNSAPDKSGLPSDRFSAERTGGSVSTLTIQRTQQEDSAVYLCASSPTTGTQYFGPGTRLTVL.

This clonotype was seen repeatedly, ten times or more. The V and J genes are TRBV6-1 and TRBJ2-3; 11 bases are a match to TRBD2. Germline loops: CDR1 MNHNS, CDR2 SASEGT. This CDR3 is 15 amino acids long. V shed 4 bases, J shed 2 bases, and the junction held 2 bases outside the gene matches. The CDR3 here is CASSVTSGATDTQYF. The CDR3, as DNA: TGTGCCAGCAGTGTGACTAGCGGGGCCACAGATACGCAGTATTTT.

This clonotype was observed many times. The J gene is TRBJ2-3, the V gene TRBV29-1, with D maybe TRBD1 (5 bases). CDR3 length equals 13 residues. V was clipped by 3 bases and J by 0 bases, with 7 bases between them. Germline assignment: CDR1 SQVTM and CDR2 ANQGSEA. The chain's CDR3 is CSVDRTSTDTQYF. The DNA for the CDR3 is TGCAGCGTTGACAGGACAAGCACAGATACGCAGTATTTT.

This clonotype was seen at least ten times. The V call is TRBV5-1, the J call TRBJ1-6, with D possibly TRBD1 on 5 matching bases. Looked up from germline, CDR1 is SGHRS and CDR2 is YFSETQ. This CDR3 is 16 amino acids long. V lost 3 bases and J 5 bases, leaving 15 bases between the germline ends. The DNA of the CDR3 is TGCGCCAGCAGCTCGGATTCGGGGCCTGATAATTCACCCCTCCACTTT. Its protein is CASSSDSGPDNSPLHF.

This clonotype has at least ten counts. The rearrangement joins TRBV29-1 to TRBJ2-1, with 8 bases matching TRBD1. Germline trimming cut 5 bases from V and 10 bases from J; bases unmatched to any gene: 13. Germline values: CDR1 SQVTM, CDR2 ANQGSEA. The CDR3 spans 14 residues. CDR3 sequence: CSVLKGQDNGEQFF. For the CDR3, the DNA is TGCAGCGTTCTGAAGGGACAGGATAACGGGGAGCAGTTCTTC.

CDR3 DNA: TGTGCCAGCAGCACGGGGGCAACTAATGAAAAACTGTTTTTT. Translating it yields CASSTGATNEKLFF. This chain uses TRBV5-4 with TRBJ1-4; weak D call: TRBD1 (5 bases). Germline lookup yields CDR1 SGHNT and CDR2 YYREEE (reference sequence). Trimming cost V 4 bases and J 0 bases, with 7 bases left between them. This CDR3 contains 14 residues.

This clonotype was picked up many times. The chain couples TRBV4-3 to TRBJ2-3, with 11 bases that match TRBD2. The junction had 4 bases not matched to a gene; V was cut back by 3 bases and J by 2 bases. The CDR3 totals 16 residues. CDR1 and CDR2 from the germline V gene are LGHNA and YSLEER. The CDR3 reads CASSQIAGGITDTQYF. CDR3 sequence (DNA): TGCGCCAGCAGCCAGATAGCGGGAGGGATCACAGATACGCAGTATTTT.

This rearrangement joins TRBV5-1 to TRBJ2-1; D is unclear. Germline values: CDR1 SGHRS, CDR2 YFSETQ. The CDR3 has 16 amino acids. V dropped 0 bases and J dropped 0 bases, with 10 bases sitting between them. CDR3 loop: CASSLAAGTSYNEQFF. The CDR3 DNA follows: TGCGCCAGCAGCTTGGCCGCTGGAACCTCCTACAATGAGCAGTTCTTC.

A few counts support this clonotype. This chain connects TRBV6-1 to TRBJ2-7; D gene unclear. CDR3 length: 15 amino acids. Per germline, CDR1 MNHNS and CDR2 SASEGT. Deletions cut 3 bases from V and 0 bases from J, with 12 bases between. CDR3 in amino acids: CASSDLVENSYEQYF. CDR3 nucleotides: TGTGCCAGCAGTGACTTGGTAGAGAACTCCTACGAGCAGTACTTC.

This clonotype was recorded many times. The chain couples TRBV5-4 to TRBJ2-6; maybe TRBD2 (5 bases). The CDR3 consists of 15 residues. Germline values: CDR1 SGHNT, CDR2 YYREEE (reference sequence). V lost 4 bases, J lost 2 bases, and 10 bases lay in between. The CDR3 coding sequence is TGTGCCAGCAGCGCAGGAGGTGCTGGGGCCAACGTCCTGACTTTC. Its protein product is CASSAGGAGANVLTF.

This clonotype was picked up many times. The rearrangement links TRBV2 to TRBJ2-1; D unresolved. CDR1 is SNHLY, CDR2 FYNNEI, per germline. The CDR3 spans 15 residues. The V end was cut by 4 bases, the J end by 6 bases, with 16 bases between. The DNA for the CDR3 is TGTGCCAGCAGTGTGCAACCAACCTTCACCAATGAGCAGTTCTTC. It yields the protein CASSVQPTFTNEQFF.

As for this clonotype: Compared with germline, one end of the junction differs, possibly owing to a read error. The chain has TRBV12-3 or TRBV12-4 and TRBJ1-1, with D unclear. This CDR3 is 14 amino acids long. The CDR3 DNA is TGTGCCAGGAGTTTAGTCCGGACGGGCACTGAAGCTTTCTTT. This encodes CARSLVRTGTEAFF.

This clonotype was observed a handful of times. The V call is TRBV3-1, the J call TRBJ2-2, with 12 positions matching TRBD2. This CDR3 has 15 amino acids. Germline V CDR1 and CDR2: LGHDT, YNNKEL (reference sequence). V was clipped by 5 bases and J by 7 bases; unmatched bases: 5. The CDR3 DNA sequence: TGTGCCAGCAGCGGACTAGCGGGATCCTTCGGGGAGCTGTTTTTT. The encoded protein is CASSGLAGSFGELFF.